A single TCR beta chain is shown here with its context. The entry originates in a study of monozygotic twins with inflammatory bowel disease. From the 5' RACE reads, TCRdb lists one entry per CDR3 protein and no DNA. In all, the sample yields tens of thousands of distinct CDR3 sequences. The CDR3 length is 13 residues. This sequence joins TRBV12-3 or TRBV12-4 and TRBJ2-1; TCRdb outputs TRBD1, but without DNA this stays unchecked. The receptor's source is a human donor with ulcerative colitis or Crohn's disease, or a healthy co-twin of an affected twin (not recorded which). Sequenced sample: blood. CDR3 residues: CASTPTGYNEQFF.